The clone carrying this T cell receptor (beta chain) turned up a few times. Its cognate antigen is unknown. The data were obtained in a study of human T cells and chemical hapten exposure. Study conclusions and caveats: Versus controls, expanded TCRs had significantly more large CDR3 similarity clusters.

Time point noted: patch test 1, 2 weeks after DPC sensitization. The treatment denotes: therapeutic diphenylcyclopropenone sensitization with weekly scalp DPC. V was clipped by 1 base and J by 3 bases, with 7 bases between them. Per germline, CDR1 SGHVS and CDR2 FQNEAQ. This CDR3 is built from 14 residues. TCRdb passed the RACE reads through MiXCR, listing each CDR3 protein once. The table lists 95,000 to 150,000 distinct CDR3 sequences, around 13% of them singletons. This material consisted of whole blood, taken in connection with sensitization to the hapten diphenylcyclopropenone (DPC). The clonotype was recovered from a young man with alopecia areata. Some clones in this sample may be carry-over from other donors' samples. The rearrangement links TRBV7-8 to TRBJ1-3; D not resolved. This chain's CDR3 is CASSLDIDGNTIYF. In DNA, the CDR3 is TGTGCCAGCAGCTTAGACATAGATGGAAACACCATATATTTT.